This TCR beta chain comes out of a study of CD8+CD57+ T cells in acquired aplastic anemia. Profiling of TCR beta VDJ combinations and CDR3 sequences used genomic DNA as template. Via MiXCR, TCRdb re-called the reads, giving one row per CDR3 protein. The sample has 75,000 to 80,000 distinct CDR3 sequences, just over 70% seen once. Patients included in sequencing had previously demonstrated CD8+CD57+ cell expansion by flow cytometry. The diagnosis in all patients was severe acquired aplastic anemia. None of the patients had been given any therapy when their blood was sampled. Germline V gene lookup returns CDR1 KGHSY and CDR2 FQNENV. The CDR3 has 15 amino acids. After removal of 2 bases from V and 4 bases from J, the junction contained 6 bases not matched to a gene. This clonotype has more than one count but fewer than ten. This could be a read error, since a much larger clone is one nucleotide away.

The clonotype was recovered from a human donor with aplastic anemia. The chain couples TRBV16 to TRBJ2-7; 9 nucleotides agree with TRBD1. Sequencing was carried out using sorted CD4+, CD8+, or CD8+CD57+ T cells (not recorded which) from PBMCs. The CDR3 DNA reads TGTGCCAGCAGCCAACCCGACAGGGGGAGGTACGAGCAGTACTTC. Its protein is CASSQPDRGRYEQYF.